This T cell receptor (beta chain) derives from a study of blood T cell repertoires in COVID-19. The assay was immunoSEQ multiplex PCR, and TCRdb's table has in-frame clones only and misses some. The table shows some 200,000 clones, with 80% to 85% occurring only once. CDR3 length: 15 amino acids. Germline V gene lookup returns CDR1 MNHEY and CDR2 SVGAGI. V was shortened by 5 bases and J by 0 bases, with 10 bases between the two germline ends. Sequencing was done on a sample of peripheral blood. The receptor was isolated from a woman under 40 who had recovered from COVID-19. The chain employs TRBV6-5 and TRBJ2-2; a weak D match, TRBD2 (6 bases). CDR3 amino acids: CASSPGTSNTGELFF. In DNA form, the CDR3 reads TGTGCCAGCAGTCCCGGGACTTCGAACACCGGGGAGCTGTTTTTT.